This T cell receptor beta chain was obtained from a study of beta chain features in type 1 diabetes. At the level of the study: Healthy donors and patients showed comparable age, gender and cell yields. All of the samples together had 107,917,701 sorted cells examined.

Findings and limits, study-wide: Type 1 diabetes patients had VDJ junctions that carried fewer insertions and more deletions. Among patients with Type 1 diabetes, TCRB CDR3s were moderately but significantly shorter in every one of the four CD4+ subsets.

Using CD45RO/CCR7/CD25/CD127/CD95/CD27, CD4+ naive, central memory, regulatory and stem cell-like memory cells were sorted. This clone was counted a few times. Its specificity is not known. The entirety of the isolated RNA underwent reverse transcription, so expressed TCRB transcripts were sequenced. The data were produced by immunoSEQ multiplex PCR, yet TCRdb's version contains in-frame clones alone and is incomplete. The table shows approximately 250,000 clones, with around 24% occurring only once. The CDR3 length is 14 residues. Germline CDR1 is LGHNA and CDR2 is YNFKEQ. V was clipped by 5 bases and J by 7 bases; unmatched bases: 6.

Sequences were obtained from naive CD4+ T cells from blood. The rearrangement uses TRBV4-2 and TRBJ2-3; 10 bases agree with TRBD2. The source is a woman in her 30s with type 1 diabetes. The CDR3 protein is CASSAGTSANTQYF. The CDR3 DNA is TGTGCCAGCAGCGCCGGGACTAGCGCAAATACGCAGTATTTT.